What follows are 31 T cell receptor beta chains derived from one specimen sequenced in a study of blood T cell repertoires in COVID-19. The data were produced by immunoSEQ multiplex PCR, yet TCRdb's version contains in-frame clones alone and is incomplete. In the table there are roughly 150,000 clones, over 70% of which are singletons. Sequencing was done on a sample of peripheral blood. The receptors come from a man aged 60 to 75 with acute or convalescent COVID-19.

V and J are TRBV10-2 and TRBJ2-7; 10 bases are shared with TRBD1. Germline V gene data show CDR1 as WSHSY and CDR2 as SAAADI. Trimming removed 0 bases from V and 5 bases from J; junction bases left unmatched: 4. The CDR3 runs 15 residues. The CDR3 sequence is CASSESTGGHHEQYF. CDR3 DNA: TGCGCCAGCAGTGAGTCGACAGGGGGCCACCACGAGCAGTACTTC.

The CDR3 loop is CASSTTSGSTDTQYF. The CDR3 nucleotides read TGTGCCAGTAGTACGACTAGCGGTAGCACAGATACGCAGTATTTT. The J gene is TRBJ2-3, the V gene TRBV19; 9 bases line up with TRBD2. This CDR3 region has 15 residues. Germline CDR1 is LNHDA and CDR2 is SQIVND (reference sequence). V lost 4 bases, J lost 0 bases, and 2 bases stayed unmatched.

This rearrangement joins TRBV18 to TRBJ2-1; possibly TRBD2 for D (5 bases). The V gene lost 5 bases and the J gene lost 3 bases, with 11 bases spanning the gap. Per germline, CDR1 KGHSH and CDR2 LQKENI. The CDR3 totals 14 residues. The CDR3 loop is CASSSRANYNEQFF. For the CDR3, the DNA is TGTGCCAGCTCATCGCGGGCTAACTACAATGAGCAGTTCTTC.

CDR3 in amino acids: CASRAGLLNYGYTF. The CDR3 DNA is TGTGCCAGCAGGGCGGGACTCCTTAACTATGGCTACACCTTC. V and J are TRBV5-6 and TRBJ1-2; possibly TRBD1 for D (5 bases). V gave up 5 bases and J gave up 1 base, with 12 bases separating them. Per the germline V gene, CDR1 is SGHDT and CDR2 is YYEEEE. CDR3 length: 14 residues.

The chain employs TRBV5-6 and TRBJ2-7, with 9 bases matching TRBD1. V was clipped by 4 bases and J by 2 bases; unmatched bases: 4. CDR1 SGHDT and CDR2 YYEEEE come from the germline V gene. The CDR3 length is 14 residues. CDR3 amino acids: CASSTDRGPYEQYF. In nucleotides, the CDR3 is TGTGCCAGCAGCACGGACAGGGGACCCTACGAGCAGTACTTC.

This chain links TRBV3-1 (or the pseudogene TRBV3-2) with TRBJ2-3; the D gene is possibly TRBD2 (6 bases). Trimming cost V 1 base and J 6 bases, with 11 bases left between them. CDR3 size: 14 residues. Germline V gene lookup returns CDR1 LGHDT and CDR2 YNNKEL (reference sequence). The CDR3 nucleotides read TGTGCCAGCAGCCAAGGGAGGGTATCGGATACGCAGTATTTT. The encoded protein is CASSQGRVSDTQYF.

The chain employs TRBV5-1 and TRBJ1-1; TRBD1 is a possible D gene (5 bases). The germline V gene encodes CDR1 SGHRS and CDR2 YFSETQ. The CDR3 extends over 14 amino acids. The germline V and J ends were trimmed by 6 bases and 1 base, with 13 bases remaining between them. CDR3 DNA sequence: TGCGCCAGCACCGGGGGGACGGGGAACACTGAAGCTTTCTTT. This gives the protein CASTGGTGNTEAFF.

The chain links TRBV5-6 to TRBJ2-6; D remains ambiguous. V lost 9 bases, J lost 0 bases, and 10 bases lay in between. The CDR3 has 14 residues. CDR1 is SGHDT and CDR2 is YYEEEE in the germline V gene. The CDR3 loop is CATTPSSGANVLTF. CDR3 nucleotide sequence: TGTGCCACCACGCCCAGCTCTGGGGCCAACGTCCTGACTTTC. Using reference TRBV5-6 and TRBJ2-6 for the parts outside the CDR3, the full variable domain is DAGVTQSPTHLIKTRGQQVTLRCSPKSGHDTVSWYQQALGQGPQFIFQYYEEEERQRGNFPDRFSGHQFPNYSSELNVNALLLGDSALYLCATTPSSGANVLTFGAGSRLTVL.

Regarding this clone: The germline gene is not matched at one end of the junction; a read error may be the cause. The V gene is TRBV4-3, the J gene TRBJ1-6, with D perhaps TRBD1 (5 bases). This CDR3 contains 15 residues. The V gene's germline CDR1 is LGHNA and CDR2 YSLEER. The CDR3 sequence is CASSQDRGHNSPLHF. The CDR3 nucleotides read TGCGCCAGCAGCCAAGATCGAGGACATAACTCACCCCTCCACTTT.

V gene TRBV9 combines with J gene TRBJ2-7, with 7 nucleotides matching TRBD2. Trimming removed 1 base from V and 1 base from J; junction bases left unmatched: 5. This CDR3 is built from 15 residues. CDR1 is SGDLS and CDR2 is YYNGEE in the germline V gene. In DNA, the CDR3 is TGTGCCAGCAGCGTATCGGCGGGAGAGTCCTACGAGCAGTACTTC. Translated, it gives CASSVSAGESYEQYF. Full variable domain (rest looked up from reference TRBV9 and TRBJ2-7): DSGVTQTPKHLITATGQRVTLRCSPRSGDLSVYWYQQSLDQGLQFLIQYYNGEERAKGNILERFSAQQFPDLHSELNLSSLELGDSALYFCASSVSAGESYEQYFGPGTRLTVT.

The DNA for the CDR3 is TGTGCCAGCAGCCCCCGGGGGGATATCTATGGCTACACCTTC. This gives the protein CASSPRGDIYGYTF. The gene calls are TRBV6-4 and TRBJ1-2; tentative D call: TRBD1 (5 bases). In germline, CDR1 is MRHNA, CDR2 SNTAGT. This CDR3 contains 14 residues. The V and J ends lost 6 bases and 4 bases respectively, with 15 bases between them.

The chain recombines TRBV6-6 with TRBJ1-2; D gene ambiguous. Germline V lookup: CDR1 MNHNY, CDR2 SVGAGI (reference sequence). The CDR3 length is 14 residues. V was pared by 2 bases and J by 3 bases, with 10 bases between. CDR3 residues: CASSYVGGDYGYTF. In DNA, the CDR3 is TGTGCCAGCAGTTACGTCGGCGGGGACTATGGCTACACCTTC.

This sequence joins TRBV5-1 and TRBJ2-2, with 7 nucleotides matching TRBD1. With V trimmed by 4 bases and J by 7 bases, 4 bases remained unmatched. Germline CDR1 reads SGHRS; CDR2 reads YFSETQ. The CDR3 runs 13 residues. The chain's CDR3 is CASSQGDIGELFF. In nucleotides, the CDR3 is TGCGCCAGCAGCCAGGGGGATATCGGGGAGCTGTTTTTT.

The rearrangement uses TRBV3-1 (or the pseudogene TRBV3-2) and TRBJ1-3; 11 bases map to TRBD1. V shed 4 bases, J shed 1 base, and the junction held 6 bases outside the gene matches. Germline V CDR1 and CDR2: LGHDT, YNNKEL (reference sequence). CDR3 length: 17 amino acids. In DNA, the CDR3 is TGTGCCAGCAGCCCCCGGGACAGGGGGATTTCTGGAAACACCATATATTTT. This sequence encodes CASSPRDRGISGNTIYF.

This clone has more than one count but fewer than ten. The chain employs TRBV5-1 and TRBJ2-2, with D hard to call. With 0 bases removed from V and 1 base from J, the gap between germline ends came to 10 bases. The CDR3 has 16 amino acids. Germline V gene lookup returns CDR1 SGHRS and CDR2 YFSETQ. CDR3 amino acids: CASSLVAVRNTGELFF. The DNA of the CDR3 is TGCGCCAGCAGCTTGGTAGCAGTCCGGAACACCGGGGAGCTGTTTTTT. The full variable domain, its missing parts supplied by reference TRBV5-1 and TRBJ2-2, is KAGVTQTPRYLIKTRGQQVTLSCSPISGHRSVSWYQQTPGQGLQFLFEYFSETQRNKGNFPGRFSGRQFSNSRSEMNVSTLELGDSALYLCASSLVAVRNTGELFFGEGSRLTVL.

Only one count was recorded for this clone. The J gene is TRBJ1-2, the V gene TRBV20-1; TRBD1 agrees at 8 bases. CDR1 is DFQATT and CDR2 is SNEGSKA in the germline V gene (reference sequence). J gave up 9 bases and V 6 bases, and 6 bases lay outside the gene matches. This CDR3 is built from 11 residues. The CDR3 bases are TGCAGTGCCCGACGGACAGGGAGCTACACCTTC. Protein: CSARRTGSYTF.

This clone has a handful of counts. This sequence joins TRBV7-2 and TRBJ2-3; 8 nucleotides match TRBD1. From germline, CDR1 is SGHTA and CDR2 FQGNSA. The CDR3 is 16 amino acids. The ends lost 4 bases at V and 4 bases at J; junction bases unmatched: 10. CDR3 protein: CASSSPWRTGPDTQYF. The CDR3 DNA reads as TGTGCCAGCAGCTCCCCCTGGAGGACAGGGCCAGATACGCAGTATTTT.

This chain connects TRBV6-1 to TRBJ1-5, with 9 bases lining up with TRBD1. This CDR3 is 16 amino acids long. V shed 4 bases, J shed 2 bases, and the junction held 6 bases outside the gene matches. In germline, CDR1 is MNHNS, CDR2 SASEGT. The CDR3 loop is CASSAQRTGGNQPQHF. The DNA of the CDR3 is TGTGCCAGCAGTGCCCAAAGGACAGGGGGCAATCAGCCCCAGCATTTT.

The genes are TRBV21-1 and TRBJ2-7; the D call in the table, TRBD1, was not verified against the DNA. TRBV21-1 is an annotated pseudogene. This CDR3 is built from 15 residues. The DNA for the CDR3 is TGTGCCAAAGAGGACAGGGACCCGTCGTCCTACGAGCAGTACTTC. Translated: CAKEDRDPSSYEQYF.

J is TRBJ1-1 and V is TRBV4-2; TRBD1 is a possible D gene (6 bases). Trimming took 1 base from V and 3 from J, leaving 12 bases between them. CDR3 size: 15 residues. Germline assignment: CDR1 LGHNA and CDR2 YNFKEQ. The CDR3 DNA follows: TGTGCCAGCAGCCAAGGGAAACAGGGAGACACTGAAGCTTTCTTT. Its protein product is CASSQGKQGDTEAFF.

This clone was observed a few times. The rearrangement uses TRBV29-1 and TRBJ1-2, with TRBD1 identical over 12 bases. Germline values: CDR1 SQVTM, CDR2 ANQGSEA. The junction had 8 bases not matched to a gene; V was cut back by 6 bases and J by 3 bases. This CDR3 has 15 amino acids. The CDR3 DNA follows: TGCAGCGTGACCGGGACAGGGGGCGCCGACTATGGCTACACCTTC. Translation gives CSVTGTGGADYGYTF. The full variable domain, completed using reference TRBV29-1 and TRBJ1-2, is SAVISQKPSRDICQRGTSLTIQCQVDSQVTMMFWYRQQPGQSLTLIATANQGSEATYESGFVIDKFPISRPNLTFSTLTVSNMSPEDSSIYLCSVTGTGGADYGYTFGSGTRLTVV.

The gene calls are TRBV14 and TRBJ2-4; D is unclear. Germline assignment: CDR1 SGHDN and CDR2 FVKESK. Trimming left V 5 bases short and J 0 bases short, with 14 bases between. The CDR3 is 16 residues long. The CDR3, as DNA: TGTGCCAGCAGCAACGCGGTATCCCTAGCCAAAAACATTCAGTACTTC. Protein sequence: CASSNAVSLAKNIQYF.

J is TRBJ2-7 and V is TRBV18; a weak D match, TRBD2 (6 bases). V lost 4 bases, J lost 5 bases, and 12 bases lay in between. Germline-derived CDR1 and CDR2 are KGHSH and LQKENI. The CDR3 runs to 13 residues. The CDR3 spells CASSQTGGDEQYF. The CDR3 nucleotides are TGTGCCAGCTCACAAACGGGCGGGGACGAGCAGTACTTC.

The chain carries TRBV10-3 and TRBJ1-1, with 10 bases lining up with TRBD1. V lost 10 bases to trimming and J lost 6 bases; unmatched junction nucleotides: 11. CDR3 length equals 14 residues. The germline V gene encodes CDR1 ENHRY and CDR2 SYGVKD. DNA of the CDR3: TGTGCCACAACTGGACAGGGGGACTGGGCTGAAGCTTTCTTT. This gives the protein CATTGQGDWAEAFF.

The V call is TRBV6-2 or TRBV6-3, the J call TRBJ1-1, with TRBD1 matching 8 bases. The CDR3 contains 17 residues. The germline CDR1 and CDR2 sequences are MNHEY and SVGEGT. J gave up 2 bases and V 4 bases, and 12 bases lay outside the gene matches. The CDR3 protein is CASSSSAGDRRNTEAFF. In nucleotides, the CDR3 is TGTGCCAGCAGTTCCTCCGCCGGGGACAGGAGAAACACTGAAGCTTTCTTT.

A few counts support this clone. CDR3 bases: TGTGCCAGCAGCCGGCGACGACTAGCGGGGCAGGGGGGTGAGCAGTTCTTC. It encodes CASSRRRLAGQGGEQFF. This rearrangement joins TRBV7-9 to TRBJ2-1; 11 bases fit TRBD2. V shed 5 bases and J 9 bases; nucleotides not matched to a gene: 15. There are 17 residues in the CDR3. Germline loops: CDR1 SEHNR, CDR2 FQNEAQ (reference sequence).

This chain connects TRBV27 to TRBJ1-4; TRBD1 matches at 7 bases. V was clipped by 4 bases and J by 6 bases; unmatched bases: 11. Per germline, CDR1 MNHEY and CDR2 SMNVEV (reference sequence). This CDR3 comprises 16 residues. DNA for the CDR3: TGTGCCAGCAGTTCCGAACCGACAGGGAGGTATGAAAAACTGTTTTTT. Protein sequence: CASSSEPTGRYEKLFF.

The chain couples TRBV12-3 or TRBV12-4 to TRBJ2-5; no clear D. The CDR3 sequence is 12 residues long. Trimming removed 5 bases at V and 10 bases at J, with 14 bases between. The CDR3 spells CASSRQDWLQYF. The CDR3 region has the DNA TGTGCCAGCAGTCGCCAAGACTGGCTCCAGTACTTC.

The J gene is TRBJ2-4, the V gene TRBV5-1, with TRBD2 matching 11 bases. V trimming: 5 bases; J trimming: 0 bases; junction bases outside the gene matches: 7. Looked up from germline, CDR1 is SGHRS and CDR2 is YFSETQ. The CDR3 consists of 17 residues. The CDR3 bases are TGCGCCAGCAGGCCCGGGACTAGCGGTGTAGCCAAAAACATTCAGTACTTC. Encoded protein: CASRPGTSGVAKNIQYF.

The CDR3 spells CATSDAYREGYGYTF. The CDR3 DNA sequence: TGTGCCACCAGTGACGCGTACAGGGAGGGGTATGGCTACACCTTC. The chain has TRBV24-1 and TRBJ1-2, with D tentatively TRBD1 (6 bases). The germline V gene encodes CDR1 KGHDR and CDR2 SFDVKD. The length of the CDR3 is 15 residues. The V end lost 4 bases, the J end lost 5 bases, and 16 bases lay between the germline ends.

CDR3 sequence reads: CASSQGRLPYEQYF. Written as DNA, the CDR3 is TGCGCCAGCAGTCAGGGTCGACTTCCCTACGAGCAGTACTTC. This chain connects TRBV5-1 to TRBJ2-7; tentative D call: TRBD1 (5 bases). From germline, CDR1 is SGHRS and CDR2 YFSETQ. CDR3 length equals 14 residues. Deletions cut 5 bases from V and 2 bases from J, with 14 bases between. The full variable domain, completed using reference TRBV5-1 and TRBJ2-7, is KAGVTQTPRYLIKTRGQQVTLSCSPISGHRSVSWYQQTPGQGLQFLFEYFSETQRNKGNFPGRFSGRQFSNSRSEMNVSTLELGDSALYLCASSQGRLPYEQYFGPGTRLTVT.